A selection of T cell receptor beta chains follows, all from one sample in a study of CD8 T cells in Susac syndrome. A single record per CDR3 protein comes from TCRdb applying MiXCR to the immunoSEQ multiplex PCR reads. The table has 100,000 to 150,000 distinct CDR3 sequences, around 94% seen once. Sequences were obtained from CD8+ T cells from PBMCs. These receptors all come from a human donor with Susac syndrome. The CDR3 runs from the conserved cysteine through the conserved F or W. Fields, in order: J gene, D gene, V gene, clone size, CDR3 DNA, CDR3 protein. D genes are given only for firm matches. A row's size may be missing; if present it is once, few, many or a size class.

TRBJ2-7 | TRBD2 | TRBV14 | NA | TGTGCCAGCAGCCAAACCGGACTAGCAGCCTACGAGCAGTACTTC | CASSQTGLAAYEQYF
TRBJ2-7 | NA | TRBV29-1 | NA | TGCAGCGTTGTCGGCGGGGACGCCTACGAGCAGTACTTC | CSVVGGDAYEQYF
TRBJ2-1 | NA | TRBV12-3/TRBV12-4 | NA | TGTGCCAGCAGTTTCGAGGGAGTGGTATACAATGAGCAGTTCTTC | CASSFEGVVYNEQFF
TRBJ2-7 | NA | TRBV25-1 | NA | TGTGCCAGCAGTGACTACGGGCAGTACTTC | CASSDYGQYF
TRBJ2-3 | NA | TRBV6-6 | NA | TGTGCCAGCAGTCCACCTTGGGGAGCAGATACGCAGTATTTT | CASSPPWGADTQYF
TRBJ2-2 | TRBD2 | TRBV4-1 | NA | TGCGCCAGCAGCCGACTTAGCGGGGCCACCGGGGAGCTGTTTTTT | CASSRLSGATGELFF
TRBJ2-3 | TRBD2 | TRBV9 | NA | TGTGCCAGCAGCGTAGATGGACTAGTAAGCACAGATACGCAGTATTTT | CASSVDGLVSTDTQYF
TRBJ1-5 | NA | TRBV5-8 | once | TGTGCCAGCAGCCATCAAACAGTCAGTCTCAATCAGCCCCAGCATTTT | CASSHQTVSLNQPQHF
TRBJ2-5 | TRBD2 | TRBV11-1 | NA | TGTGCCAGCACCACCCCCCGGTCTAGCGGGTTGTACCAAGAGACCCAGTACTTC | CASTTPRSSGLYQETQYF
TRBJ2-7 | TRBD1 | TRBV29-1 | NA | TGCAGCGTCCAGGACAGGGGTAGCTCCTACGAGCAGTACTTC | CSVQDRGSSYEQYF
TRBJ2-7 | TRBD2 | TRBV20-1 | NA | TGCAGTGCCAGCTTAATGACTAGCGGGAGGAGGAGGGGCTCCTACGAGCAGTACTTC | CSASLMTSGRRRGSYEQYF
TRBJ1-5 | NA | TRBV19 | once | TGTGCCAGTAGTCCGCGGTTACATCAGCCCCAGCATTTT | CASSPRLHQPQHF
TRBJ1-3 | NA | TRBV6-6 | NA | TGTGCCAGCAGTACCAGGGACTTTACTGGAAACACCATATATTTT | CASSTRDFTGNTIYF
TRBJ2-3 | NA | TRBV9 | NA | TGTGCCAGCACCCCAGTCTCATCGACAGATACGCAGTATTTT | CASTPVSSTDTQYF
TRBJ1-2 | NA | TRBV12-3/TRBV12-4 | NA | TGTGCCAGCAGTTCCGGGGATGGGCCATATGAGGACTATGGCTACACCTTC | CASSSGDGPYEDYGYTF
TRBJ2-1 | TRBD2 | TRBV13 | NA | TGTGCCAGCACCCCTAGCGGGGAAAGCTACAATGAGCAGTTCTTC | CASTPSGESYNEQFF
TRBJ2-1 | NA | TRBV28 | NA | TGTGCCAGCAGGGTGGGCCCCATGCAGTTCTTC | CASRVGPMQFF
TRBJ2-7 | NA | TRBV29-1 | NA | TGCAGCGTTGAAGATACGATTGGGGGCGAGCAGTACTTC | CSVEDTIGGEQYF
TRBJ2-1 | NA | TRBV9 | NA | TGTGCCAGCAGCGTAGAGAGGAGCTCCTACAATGAGCAGTTCTTC | CASSVERSSYNEQFF
TRBJ2-7 | NA | TRBV29-1 | NA | TGCAGCGTTGAAGGACAAACCTACGAGCAGTACTTC | CSVEGQTYEQYF
TRBJ1-5 | NA | TRBV27 | NA | TGTGCCAGCAGTCCCGGGGGGGGGACCCAGCATTTT | CASSPGGGTQHF
TRBJ2-3 | TRBD1 | TRBV12-5 | NA | TGTGCTAGTGGCACAGGGGGCGCGATGGATACGCAGTATTTT | CASGTGGAMDTQYF
TRBJ2-1 | NA | TRBV29-1 | NA | TGCAGCGTTGAAGTAAACCCCTACAATGAGCAGTTCTTC | CSVEVNPYNEQFF
TRBJ1-5 | NA | TRBV1 | NA | TGCACCAGCAGCCAAGGCGGGCAGCCAAAGGGGCCCCAGCATTTT | CTSSQGGQPKGPQHF
TRBJ2-5 | NA | TRBV7-9 | NA | TGTGCCAGCAGCTTTGGTACGGGGGTAGAGACCCAGTACTTC | CASSFGTGVETQYF
TRBJ2-1 | NA | TRBV7-3 | NA | TGTAGCAGCAGCTTAATAGGGCAGGGTCACAATGAGCAGTTCTTC | CSSSLIGQGHNEQFF
TRBJ2-7 | NA | TRBV7-9 | NA | TGTGCCAGCAGCTCGCTGGGTTGTGTTCCAGGGCGTTTTTACGAGCAGTACTTC | CASSSLGCVPGRFYEQYF
TRBJ2-1 | TRBD2 | TRBV27 | once | TGTGCCAGCGAACGGACTAGCGGGGGGCTCTCCTACAATGAGCAGTTCTTC | CASERTSGGLSYNEQFF
TRBJ1-5 | NA | TRBV19 | NA | TGTGCCAGTAGGCTCGGCAATCAGCCCCAGCATTTT | CASRLGNQPQHF
TRBJ1-2 | NA | TRBV14 | NA | TGTGCCAGCAGCCAAATGTTCGGATTACCTGACTATGGCTACACCTTC | CASSQMFGLPDYGYTF
TRBJ1-2 | NA | TRBV6-5 | NA | TGTGCCAGCAGCGGTGGCCGTAACTATGGCTACACCTTC | CASSGGRNYGYTF
TRBJ1-2 | NA | TRBV4-3 | NA | TGCGCCAGCAGCCAAGGAGGATCGGGGTTGGGTGGCTACACCTTC | CASSQGGSGLGGYTF
TRBJ2-2 | TRBD2 | TRBV7-2 | NA | TGTGCCAGCAGCTTAGGGCTAGCGGGAGGGCCTTTGACCGGGGAGCTGTTTTTT | CASSLGLAGGPLTGELFF
TRBJ2-3 | NA | TRBV28 | once | TGTGCCAGCAGTCCTACCGGGACATCAAACTCAGATACGCAGTATTTT | CASSPTGTSNSDTQYF
TRBJ2-1 | NA | TRBV30 | NA | TGTGCCTGGAGTACCCTAGCCTACAATGAGCAGTTCTTC | CAWSTLAYNEQFF
TRBJ1-5 | NA | TRBV4-1 | NA | TGCGCCAGCAGCCAATCTATACCGGGAGGAATTGACAATCAGCCCCAGCATTTT | CASSQSIPGGIDNQPQHF
TRBJ2-1 | TRBD1 | TRBV12-3/TRBV12-4 | once | TGTGCCAGCAGTGGGACAGGGGGTAGCTATGAGCAGTTCTTC | CASSGTGGSYEQFF
TRBJ1-4 | TRBD1 | TRBV20-1 | NA | TGCAGTGCTAGCCGCCTGGACAGGGGGAATGAAAAACTGTTTTTT | CSASRLDRGNEKLFF
TRBJ2-3 | TRBD2 | TRBV4-1 | NA | TGCGCCAGCAGCCAAGATGCTAGCGGGGGGGTGTCAGATACGCAGTATTTT | CASSQDASGGVSDTQYF
TRBJ1-2 | NA | TRBV30 | NA | TGTGCCTGGAGTGGGACTTGGGGCTATGGCTACACCTTC | CAWSGTWGYGYTF
TRBJ2-1 | NA | TRBV14 | few | TGTGCCAGCAGCCATCGGCGGCCCACGAATGAGCAGTTCTTC | CASSHRRPTNEQFF
TRBJ2-7 | TRBD1 | TRBV5-4 | NA | TGTGCCAGCAGCCCCGGGACAGAAGAGCAGTACTTC | CASSPGTEEQYF
TRBJ1-2 | NA | TRBV20-1 | NA | TGCAGTGCCCGACCGGGAACAAACTATGGCTACACCTTC | CSARPGTNYGYTF
TRBJ2-3 | NA | TRBV7-2 | NA | TGTGCCAGCAGTACATGGGTGGCAGATACGCAGTATTTT | CASSTWVADTQYF
TRBJ2-5 | NA | TRBV4-3 | NA | TGCGCCAGCAGCCAAGCAGCTAGCGCTCAAGAGACCCAGTACTTC | CASSQAASAQETQYF
TRBJ2-5 | NA | TRBV28 | NA | TGTGCCAGCAGTTACCGGACAGAGACCCAGTACTTC | CASSYRTETQYF
TRBJ1-1 | NA | TRBV27 | NA | TGTGCCAGCAGTTTGCGAGTGTATGGACAGATGACTGAAGCTTTCTTT | CASSLRVYGQMTEAFF
TRBJ1-4 | NA | TRBV4-1 | NA | TGCGCCAGCAGCCAGACACAGGGTGGTAATGAAAAACTGTTTTTT | CASSQTQGGNEKLFF